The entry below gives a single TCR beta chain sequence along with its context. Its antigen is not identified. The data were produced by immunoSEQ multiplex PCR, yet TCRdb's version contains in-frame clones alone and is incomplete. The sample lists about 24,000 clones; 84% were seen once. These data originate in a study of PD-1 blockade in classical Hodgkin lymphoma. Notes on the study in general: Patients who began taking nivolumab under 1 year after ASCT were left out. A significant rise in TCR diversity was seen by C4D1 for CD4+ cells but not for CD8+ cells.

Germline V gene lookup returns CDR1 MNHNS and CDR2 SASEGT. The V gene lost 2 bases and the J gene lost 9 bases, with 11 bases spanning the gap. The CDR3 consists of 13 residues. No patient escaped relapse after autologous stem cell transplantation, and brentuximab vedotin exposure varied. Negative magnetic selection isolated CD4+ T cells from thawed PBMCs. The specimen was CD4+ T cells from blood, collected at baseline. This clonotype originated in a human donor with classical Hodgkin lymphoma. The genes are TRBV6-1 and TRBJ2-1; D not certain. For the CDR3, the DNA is TGTGCCAGCAGTGAAACAGTACCGGCTGAGCAGTTCTTC. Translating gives CASSETVPAEQFF.